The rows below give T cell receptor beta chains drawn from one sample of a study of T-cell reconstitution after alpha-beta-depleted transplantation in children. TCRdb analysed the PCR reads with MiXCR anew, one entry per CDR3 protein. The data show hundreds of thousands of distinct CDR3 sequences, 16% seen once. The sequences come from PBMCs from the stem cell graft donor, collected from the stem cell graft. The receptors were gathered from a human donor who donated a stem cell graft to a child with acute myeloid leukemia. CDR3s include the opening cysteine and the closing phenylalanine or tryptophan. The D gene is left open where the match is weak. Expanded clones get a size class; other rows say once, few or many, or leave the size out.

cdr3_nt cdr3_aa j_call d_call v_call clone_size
TGTGCCAGCAGCTTCGCCAGAATACAGGGGGCGCACCAAGAGACCCAGTACTTC CASSFARIQGAHQETQYF TRBJ2-5 TRBD1 TRBV7-2 .
TGTGCCATCAGAAAGACAGGGGTAGAGATGAACACTGAAGCTTTCTTT CAIRKTGVEMNTEAFF TRBJ1-1 TRBD1 TRBV10-3 .
TGTGCCACCACCTCCCGCGGAGGGACTTACAATGAGCAGTTCTTC CATTSRGGTYNEQFF TRBJ2-1 . TRBV15 few
TGCAGTGCTAGCCTACTTAGCGGGAACTACAATGAGCAGTTCTTC CSASLLSGNYNEQFF TRBJ2-1 TRBD2 TRBV20-1 many
TGTGCCAGCAGCTTATGGACCGCCCAGACCCAGTACTTC CASSLWTAQTQYF TRBJ2-5 . TRBV7-9 many
TGCAGTGCTAGGGTCCCAGGGGGCAGCACAGATACGCAGTATTTT CSARVPGGSTDTQYF TRBJ2-3 TRBD1 TRBV20-1 .
TGTGCCAGCAGCGTAGAGCCGGGGGCGGAACCCCAGCATTTT CASSVEPGAEPQHF TRBJ1-5 . TRBV9 .
TGTGCCAGCAGCTTAACCCGTGGAGGGGGCTTCGATGAGCAGTTCTTC CASSLTRGGGFDEQFF TRBJ2-1 . TRBV7-3 few
TGCAGTGCTAGATTCGTGGGGGGAACGGCCATGAACACTGAAGCTTTCTTT CSARFVGGTAMNTEAFF TRBJ1-1 . TRBV20-1 many
TGTGCCAGCAGTTTAGATGCGAGAGGGGAGACCCAGTACTTC CASSLDARGETQYF TRBJ2-5 . TRBV12-3/TRBV12-4 few
TGTGCCAGCAGTGGATCCGGGACAGGGAACTACGAGCAGTACTTC CASSGSGTGNYEQYF TRBJ2-7 TRBD1 TRBV25-1 few
TGCAGTGCCAGACAGGGCTACAACTATGGCTACACCTTC CSARQGYNYGYTF TRBJ1-2 TRBD1 TRBV20-1 .
TGTGCCAGCAGCATATGGGACAGCGTCCAAGAGACCCAGTACTTC CASSIWDSVQETQYF TRBJ2-5 TRBD1 TRBV7-2 few
TGTGCCAGCAGCCGGGACAAGCAAAAGGAGACCCAGTACTTC CASSRDKQKETQYF TRBJ2-5 . TRBV21-1 .
TGCGCCAGCAGCCCTAAACAGGGGAGGAGGACAGATACGCAGTATTTT CASSPKQGRRTDTQYF TRBJ2-3 . TRBV5-1 .
TGTGCCAGCAGTTTCGGGACTCTCCAGGGCTACACCTTC CASSFGTLQGYTF TRBJ1-2 . TRBV12-3/TRBV12-4 .
TGTGCCAGCAGCCTCAGGTCGGGACAGGGGGCGTGGGACCCCAATGAGCAGTTCTTC CASSLRSGQGAWDPNEQFF TRBJ2-1 TRBD1 TRBV4-2 .
TGTGCCAGCAGCCTTAACCTTGACAGGAACACTGAAGCTTTCTTT CASSLNLDRNTEAFF TRBJ1-1 . TRBV5-5 many
TGTGCCACCTCAACCACGTATGACTATGGCTACACCTTC CATSTTYDYGYTF TRBJ1-2 . TRBV24-1 few
TGCAGTGCTATCTGGCCAGAAGAGACCCAGTACTTC CSAIWPEETQYF TRBJ2-5 . TRBV20-1 many
TGCAGTGCTTTGGGACAAGACGGGCAAGAGACCCAGTACTTC CSALGQDGQETQYF TRBJ2-5 . TRBV20-1 many
TGTGCCACCAGTGATTTCCATACGCAGTATTTT CATSDFHTQYF TRBJ2-3 . TRBV24-1 many
TGTGCCAGCTCACCAGACCTTTTTGGACCTGAAAAACTGTTTTTT CASSPDLFGPEKLFF TRBJ1-4 . TRBV18 few
TGCAGTGCTACGGACAGCCCTAATGAAAAACTGTTTTTT CSATDSPNEKLFF TRBJ1-4 . TRBV20-1 few
TGCAGTGCTAGAGATTTAGCGGGGGGGCACGATACGCAGTATTTT CSARDLAGGHDTQYF TRBJ2-3 TRBD2 TRBV20-1 .
TGCGCCAGCAGCCTCGTGGCGGGGATCGGGGATACGCAGTATTTT CASSLVAGIGDTQYF TRBJ2-3 . TRBV5-1 few
TGTGCCAGCAGCTTACAGAGCACAGATACGCAGTATTTT CASSLQSTDTQYF TRBJ2-3 . TRBV7-2 many
TGTGCCAGCAGAAGGGGTAGTGCAGATACGCAGTATTTT CASRRGSADTQYF TRBJ2-3 . TRBV6-1 many
TGTGCCAGCAGCCCAGTGGTGGGGAGCGGTGAAGCTTTCTTT CASSPVVGSGEAFF TRBJ1-1 . TRBV9 few
TGTGCCAGCAAGGGTTCTAACTATGGCTACACCTTC CASKGSNYGYTF TRBJ1-2 . TRBV12-3/TRBV12-4 many
TGTGCCAGCAGTGCGGGGGGGACAGCACACAATGAGCAGTTCTTC CASSAGGTAHNEQFF TRBJ2-1 TRBD2 TRBV28 few
TGTGCCAGCAGGGAGGGGCAGAGGTATGAGCAGTTCTTC CASREGQRYEQFF TRBJ2-1 . TRBV2 few
TGTGCCAGCAGCTTCCTGACAGGTGTGAGGGAGCAGTACTTC CASSFLTGVREQYF TRBJ2-7 . TRBV7-2 .
TGCAGTGCTAGAGATAGCCTAGCGGGGGGGTCGGAGACCCAGTACTTC CSARDSLAGGSETQYF TRBJ2-5 TRBD2 TRBV20-1 .
TGTGCCAGCAGCCAAACCATCCTAGCTGAGCAGTTCTTC CASSQTILAEQFF TRBJ2-1 . TRBV4-2 many
TGTGCCAGCAGCTCTAAGGGGGGGAGCTCCTACAATGAGCAGTTCTTC CASSSKGGSSYNEQFF TRBJ2-1 . TRBV7-8 few
TGTGCCAGCAGCCCAGGACTAGCGGGGGGGTTACGAGATACGCAGTATTTT CASSPGLAGGLRDTQYF TRBJ2-3 TRBD2 TRBV12-3/TRBV12-4 .
TGTGCCAGCAGCTTAGGAGTGGGGGGGAATTCACCCCTCCACTTT CASSLGVGGNSPLHF TRBJ1-6 . TRBV7-9 few
TGTGCCAGCAGCGTACAACTTTGGGACAGAAGCACAGATACGCAGTATTTT CASSVQLWDRSTDTQYF TRBJ2-3 TRBD1 TRBV5-6 .
TGCGCCAGCAAGATGACTAGCGGGGGGCAAACAGATACGCAGTATTTT CASKMTSGGQTDTQYF TRBJ2-3 TRBD2 TRBV5-1 .
TGTGCCAGCAGCCAGGGGTGGGACGAGCAGTACTTC CASSQGWDEQYF TRBJ2-7 . TRBV4-2 many
TGTGCCAGCAGCTTAGTGGATTCCCTATCGGGTAGCAATGAGCAGTTCTTC CASSLVDSLSGSNEQFF TRBJ2-1 . TRBV7-8 .